The 8 T cell receptor beta chains below come from one sample, sequenced in a study of early T cells in non-severe SARS-CoV-2 infection. TCRdb re-derived calls from the 5' RACE reads in MiXCR, one entry per CDR3 protein. The table has tens of thousands of distinct CDR3 sequences, roughly 5% seen once. The specimen sequenced was whole blood. Every receptor here comes from an adult who was a healthcare worker with PCR-confirmed SARS-CoV-2 infection or an uninfected control (not recorded which).

This clonotype was counted many times. This chain uses TRBV7-9 with TRBJ2-2; 8 bases are shared with TRBD1. This CDR3 comprises 19 residues. V shed 1 base, J shed 5 bases, and the junction held 15 bases outside the gene matches. CDR1 is SEHNR, CDR2 FQNEAQ, per germline (reference sequence). In nucleotides, the CDR3 is TGTGCCAGCAGCTTAGACCCCACACTGACAGGGGAAGGGACCGGGGAGCTGTTTTTT. Encoded protein: CASSLDPTLTGEGTGELFF.

This clonotype was seen many times. The V and J genes are TRBV29-1 and TRBJ2-7, with D uncertain. CDR1 and CDR2 from the germline V gene are SQVTM and ANQGSEA. CDR3 size: 13 residues. Trimming removed 2 bases from V and 0 bases from J, with 8 bases in between. In nucleotides, the CDR3 is TGCAGCGTTGAAACCGCAACCTCCTACGAGCAGTACTTC. It is translated as CSVETATSYEQYF.

This sequence joins TRBV20-1 and TRBJ2-7, with TRBD1 matching over 9 bases. The germline CDR1 and CDR2 sequences are DFQATT and SNEGSKA (reference sequence). The CDR3 is made up of 13 amino acids. The V and J ends lost 3 bases and 5 bases, in that order; junction bases with no gene match: 5. CDR3 sequence reads: CSASGQGRNEQYF. CDR3 DNA sequence: TGCAGTGCTAGCGGACAGGGGAGAAACGAGCAGTACTTC.

This clonotype rates as medium-sized. The V gene is TRBV5-1, the J gene TRBJ1-1; D may be TRBD1 (6 bases). Trimming took 0 bases from V and 0 from J, leaving 6 bases between them. CDR3 length: 14 residues. In germline, CDR1 is SGHRS, CDR2 YFSETQ. The CDR3 region is CASSLGTVNTEAFF. The DNA of the CDR3 is TGCGCCAGCAGCTTGGGGACAGTGAACACTGAAGCTTTCTTT.

This clonotype was found many times. This chain uses TRBV7-2 with TRBJ2-3, with 10 bases identical to TRBD1. Germline V gene data show CDR1 as SGHTA and CDR2 as FQGNSA. The CDR3 has 15 amino acids. Unmatched junction bases numbered 7, after V lost 5 bases and J lost 5 bases. Here the CDR3 reads CASSQGQGRRDTQYF. CDR3 coding DNA: TGTGCCAGCAGCCAGGGACAGGGGCGAAGAGATACGCAGTATTTT.

This clonotype came up a few times. A read error may explain this, as a much larger clone is one base away. The chain has TRBV5-1 and TRBJ1-1; weak D call: TRBD1 (5 bases). Germline CDR1 reads SGHRS; CDR2 reads YFSETQ. The CDR3 is 16 amino acids. V dropped 0 bases and J dropped 9 bases, with 21 bases sitting between them. CDR3 protein: CASSLGGGHGARKAFF. CDR3 nucleotide sequence: TGCGCCAGCAGCTTGGGAGGAGGACATGGGGCGCGAAAAGCTTTCTTT.

This clonotype has at least ten counts. The CDR3 DNA follows: TGTGCCTGGAACTTCAGGTCCGGGGAGCTGTTTTTT. Its protein is CAWNFRSGELFF. The chain carries TRBV30 and TRBJ2-2; D not resolved. Between the trimmed V and J ends, which lost 4 bases and 6 bases, there was a span of 9 bases. CDR1 and CDR2 from the germline V gene are GTSNPN and SVGIG (reference sequence). CDR3 length: 12 amino acids.

This clonotype was counted at least ten times. J is TRBJ2-1 and V is TRBV7-8; D may be TRBD2 (5 bases). The CDR3 is 14 amino acids. With 5 bases removed from V and 11 bases from J, the gap between germline ends came to 19 bases. Germline V gives CDR1 SGHVS, CDR2 FQNEAQ. DNA for the CDR3: TGTGCCAGCAGCCCCGGGATACCAGTGCTCCAGCAGTTCTTC. As protein: CASSPGIPVLQQFF.